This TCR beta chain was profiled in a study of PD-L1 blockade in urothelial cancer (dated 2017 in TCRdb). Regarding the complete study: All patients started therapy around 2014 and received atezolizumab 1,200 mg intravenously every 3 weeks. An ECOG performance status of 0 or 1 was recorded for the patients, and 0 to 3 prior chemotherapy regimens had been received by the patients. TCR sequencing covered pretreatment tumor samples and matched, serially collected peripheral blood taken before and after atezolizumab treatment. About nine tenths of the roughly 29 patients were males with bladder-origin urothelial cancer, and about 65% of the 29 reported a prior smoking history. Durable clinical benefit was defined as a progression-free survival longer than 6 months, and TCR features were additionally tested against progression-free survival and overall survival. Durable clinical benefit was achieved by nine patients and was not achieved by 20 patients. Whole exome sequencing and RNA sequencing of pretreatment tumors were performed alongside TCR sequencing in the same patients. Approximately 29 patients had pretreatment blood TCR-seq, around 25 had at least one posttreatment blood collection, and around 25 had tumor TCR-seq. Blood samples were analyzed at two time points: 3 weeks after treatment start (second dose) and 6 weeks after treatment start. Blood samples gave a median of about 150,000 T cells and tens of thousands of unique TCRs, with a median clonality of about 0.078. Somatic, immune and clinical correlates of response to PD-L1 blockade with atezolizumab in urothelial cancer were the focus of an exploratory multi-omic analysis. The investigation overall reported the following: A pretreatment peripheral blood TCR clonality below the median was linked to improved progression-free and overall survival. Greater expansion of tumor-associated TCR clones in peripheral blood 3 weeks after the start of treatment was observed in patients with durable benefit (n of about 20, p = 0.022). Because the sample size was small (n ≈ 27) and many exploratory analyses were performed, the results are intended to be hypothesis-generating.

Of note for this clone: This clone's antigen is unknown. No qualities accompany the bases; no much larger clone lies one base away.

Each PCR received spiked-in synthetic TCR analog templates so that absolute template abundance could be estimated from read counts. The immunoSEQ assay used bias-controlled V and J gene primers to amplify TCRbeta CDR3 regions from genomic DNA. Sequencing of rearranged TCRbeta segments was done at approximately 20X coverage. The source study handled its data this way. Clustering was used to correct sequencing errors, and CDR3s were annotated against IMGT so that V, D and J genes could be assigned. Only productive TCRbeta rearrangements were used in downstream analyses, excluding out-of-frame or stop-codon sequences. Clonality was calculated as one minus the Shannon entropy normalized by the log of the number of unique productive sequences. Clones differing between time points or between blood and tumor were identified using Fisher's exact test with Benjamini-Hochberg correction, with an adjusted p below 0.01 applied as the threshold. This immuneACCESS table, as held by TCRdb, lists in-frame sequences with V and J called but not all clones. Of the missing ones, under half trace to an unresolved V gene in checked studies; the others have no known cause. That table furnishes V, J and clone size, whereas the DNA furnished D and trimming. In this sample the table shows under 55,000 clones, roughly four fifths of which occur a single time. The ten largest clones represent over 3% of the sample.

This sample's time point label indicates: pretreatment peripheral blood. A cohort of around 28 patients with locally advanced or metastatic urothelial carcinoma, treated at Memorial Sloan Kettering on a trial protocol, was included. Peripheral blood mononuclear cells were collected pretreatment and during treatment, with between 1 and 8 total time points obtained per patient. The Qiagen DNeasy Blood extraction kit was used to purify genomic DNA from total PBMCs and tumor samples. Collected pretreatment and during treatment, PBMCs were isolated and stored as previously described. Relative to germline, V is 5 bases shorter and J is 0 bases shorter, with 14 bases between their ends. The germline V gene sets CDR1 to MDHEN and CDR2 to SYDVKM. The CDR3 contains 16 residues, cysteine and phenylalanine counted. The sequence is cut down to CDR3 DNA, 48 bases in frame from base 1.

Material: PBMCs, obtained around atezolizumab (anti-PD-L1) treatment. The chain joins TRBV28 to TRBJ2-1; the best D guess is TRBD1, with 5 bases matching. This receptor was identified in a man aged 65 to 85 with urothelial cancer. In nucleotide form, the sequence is TGTGCCAGCAGTCCCCCGACAGCCCCCTCCTACAATGAGCAGTTCTTC. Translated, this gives CASSPPTAPSYNEQFF.